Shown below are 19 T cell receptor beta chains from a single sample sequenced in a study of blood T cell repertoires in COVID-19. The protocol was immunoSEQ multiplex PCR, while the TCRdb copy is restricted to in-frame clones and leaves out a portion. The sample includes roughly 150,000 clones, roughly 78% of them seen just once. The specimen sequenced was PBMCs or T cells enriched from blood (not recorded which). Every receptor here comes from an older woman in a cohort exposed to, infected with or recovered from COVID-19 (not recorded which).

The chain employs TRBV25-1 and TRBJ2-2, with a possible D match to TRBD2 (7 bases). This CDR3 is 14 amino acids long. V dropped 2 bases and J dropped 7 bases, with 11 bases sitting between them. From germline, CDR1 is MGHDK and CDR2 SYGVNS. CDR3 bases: TGTGCCAGCAGTGAAACGAGGGGGGGCGGGGAGCTGTTTTTT. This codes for CASSETRGGGELFF.

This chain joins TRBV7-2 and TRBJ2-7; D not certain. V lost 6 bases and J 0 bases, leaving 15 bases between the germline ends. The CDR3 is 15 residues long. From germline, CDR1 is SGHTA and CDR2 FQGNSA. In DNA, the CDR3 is TGTGCCAGCAGGCCGTTCCCCCGGTCCTCCTACGAGCAGTACTTC. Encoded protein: CASRPFPRSSYEQYF.

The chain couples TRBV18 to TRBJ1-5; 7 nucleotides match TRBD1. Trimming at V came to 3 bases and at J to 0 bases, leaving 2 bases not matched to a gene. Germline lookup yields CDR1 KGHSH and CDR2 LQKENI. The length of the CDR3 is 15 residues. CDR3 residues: CASSPGQPSNQPQHF. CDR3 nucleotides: TGTGCCAGCTCACCGGGACAGCCTAGCAATCAGCCCCAGCATTTT.

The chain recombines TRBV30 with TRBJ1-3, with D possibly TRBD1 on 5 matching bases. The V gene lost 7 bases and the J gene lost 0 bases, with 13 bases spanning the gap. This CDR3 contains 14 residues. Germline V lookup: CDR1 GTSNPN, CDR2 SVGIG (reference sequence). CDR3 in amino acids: CAYMTDSSGNTIYF. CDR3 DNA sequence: TGTGCCTACATGACAGACAGCTCTGGAAACACCATATATTTT.

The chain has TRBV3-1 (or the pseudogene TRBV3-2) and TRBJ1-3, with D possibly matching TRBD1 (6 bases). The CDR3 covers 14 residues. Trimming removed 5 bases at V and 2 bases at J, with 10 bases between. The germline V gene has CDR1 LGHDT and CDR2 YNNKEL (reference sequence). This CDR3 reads CASSSRQAGNTIYF. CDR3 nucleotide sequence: TGTGCCAGCAGCAGTCGACAGGCTGGAAACACCATATATTTT.

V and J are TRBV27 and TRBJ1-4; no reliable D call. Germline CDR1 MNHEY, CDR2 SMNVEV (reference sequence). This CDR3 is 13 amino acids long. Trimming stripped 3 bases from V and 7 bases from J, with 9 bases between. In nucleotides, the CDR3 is TGTGCCAGCAGTTTGAGGGAGGCTGAAAAACTGTTTTTT. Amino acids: CASSLREAEKLFF.

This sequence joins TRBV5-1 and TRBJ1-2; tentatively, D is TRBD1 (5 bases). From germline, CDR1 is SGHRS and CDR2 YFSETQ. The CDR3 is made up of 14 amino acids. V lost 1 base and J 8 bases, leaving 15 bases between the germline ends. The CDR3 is CASSLFSGKSGYTF. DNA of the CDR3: TGCGCCAGCAGCTTGTTTTCAGGGAAAAGCGGCTACACCTTC.

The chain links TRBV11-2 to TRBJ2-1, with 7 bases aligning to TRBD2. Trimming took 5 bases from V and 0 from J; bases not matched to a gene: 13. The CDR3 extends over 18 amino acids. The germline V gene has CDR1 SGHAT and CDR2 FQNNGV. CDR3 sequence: CASSPNLWEGSSYNEQFF. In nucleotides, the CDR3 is TGTGCCAGCAGCCCCAACTTATGGGAGGGAAGCTCCTACAATGAGCAGTTCTTC.

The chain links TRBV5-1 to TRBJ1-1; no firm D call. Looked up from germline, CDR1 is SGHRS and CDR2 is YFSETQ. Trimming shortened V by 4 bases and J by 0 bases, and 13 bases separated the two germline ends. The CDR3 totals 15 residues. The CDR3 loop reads CASSLGTGLNTEAFF. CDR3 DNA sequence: TGCGCCAGCAGCCTGGGAACCGGTTTGAACACTGAAGCTTTCTTT.

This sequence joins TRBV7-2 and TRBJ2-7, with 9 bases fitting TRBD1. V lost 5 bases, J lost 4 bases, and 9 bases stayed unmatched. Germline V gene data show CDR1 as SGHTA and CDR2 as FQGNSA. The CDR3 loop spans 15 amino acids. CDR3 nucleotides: TGTGCCAGCAGCCTCGGACAGGGGATGGGATACGAGCAGTACTTC. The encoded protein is CASSLGQGMGYEQYF.

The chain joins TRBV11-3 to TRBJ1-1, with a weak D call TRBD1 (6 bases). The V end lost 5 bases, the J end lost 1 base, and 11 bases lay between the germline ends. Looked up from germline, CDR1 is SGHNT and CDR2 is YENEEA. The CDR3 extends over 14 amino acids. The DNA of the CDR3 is TGTGCCAGCAGCATCAGGGGCCCGAACACTGAAGCTTTCTTT. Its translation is CASSIRGPNTEAFF.

CDR3 DNA: TGTGCCAGCCACGGCAGGTCCAATCAGCCCCAGCATTTT. Translated: CASHGRSNQPQHF. J is TRBJ1-5 and V is TRBV28; D gene uncertain. Germline V gene lookup returns CDR1 MDHEN and CDR2 SYDVKM. The V end lost 8 bases, the J end lost 3 bases, and 11 bases lay between the germline ends. CDR3 length: 13 amino acids.

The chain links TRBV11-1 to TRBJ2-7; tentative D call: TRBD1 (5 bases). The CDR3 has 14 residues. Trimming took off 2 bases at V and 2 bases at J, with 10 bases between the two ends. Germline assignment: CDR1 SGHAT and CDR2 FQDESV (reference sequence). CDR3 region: CASSLQGEAYEQYF. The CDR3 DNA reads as TGTGCCAGCAGCTTACAAGGGGAAGCCTACGAGCAGTACTTC.

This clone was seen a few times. The CDR3 DNA reads TGTGCCAGCAGTAAGATGAGGGTAGGGAGCACTGAAGCTTTCTTT. Amino acid sequence: CASSKMRVGSTEAFF. J is TRBJ1-1 and V is TRBV7-8; D call uncertain. The CDR3 has 15 amino acids. V was cut by 6 bases and J by 4 bases, with 18 bases left in between. CDR1 is SGHVS, CDR2 FQNEAQ, per germline.

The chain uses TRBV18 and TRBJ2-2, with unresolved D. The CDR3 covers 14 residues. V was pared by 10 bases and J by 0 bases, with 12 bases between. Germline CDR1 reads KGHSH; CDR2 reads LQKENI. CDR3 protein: CAISTTANTGELFF. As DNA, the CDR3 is TGTGCCATCTCGACAACAGCGAACACCGGGGAGCTGTTTTTT.

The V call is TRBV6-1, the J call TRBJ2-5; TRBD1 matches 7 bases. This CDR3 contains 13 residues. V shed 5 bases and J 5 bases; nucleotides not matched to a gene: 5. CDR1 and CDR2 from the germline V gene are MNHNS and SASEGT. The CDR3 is CASSTGVGETQYF. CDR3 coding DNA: TGTGCCAGCAGTACAGGGGTGGGGGAGACCCAGTACTTC.

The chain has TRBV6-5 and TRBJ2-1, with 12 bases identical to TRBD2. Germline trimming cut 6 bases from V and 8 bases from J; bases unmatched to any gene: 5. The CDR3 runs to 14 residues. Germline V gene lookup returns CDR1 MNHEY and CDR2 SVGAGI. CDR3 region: CASRRTSGIDEQFF. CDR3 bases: TGTGCCAGCAGACGGACTAGCGGGATTGATGAGCAGTTCTTC.

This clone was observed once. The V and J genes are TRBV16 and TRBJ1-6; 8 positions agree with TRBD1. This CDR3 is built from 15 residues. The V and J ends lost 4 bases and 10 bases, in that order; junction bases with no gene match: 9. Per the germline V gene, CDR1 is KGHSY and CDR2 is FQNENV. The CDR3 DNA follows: TGTGCCAGCAGCCGCCCTGGCAGGGGGCTGTCACCCCTCCACTTT. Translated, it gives CASSRPGRGLSPLHF.

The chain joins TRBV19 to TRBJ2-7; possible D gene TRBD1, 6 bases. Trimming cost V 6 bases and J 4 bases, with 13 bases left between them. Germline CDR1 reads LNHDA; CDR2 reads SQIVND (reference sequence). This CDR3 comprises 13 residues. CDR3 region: CASSRGLGYEQYF. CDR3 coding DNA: TGTGCCAGTAGCAGGGGCCTGGGGTACGAGCAGTACTTC.